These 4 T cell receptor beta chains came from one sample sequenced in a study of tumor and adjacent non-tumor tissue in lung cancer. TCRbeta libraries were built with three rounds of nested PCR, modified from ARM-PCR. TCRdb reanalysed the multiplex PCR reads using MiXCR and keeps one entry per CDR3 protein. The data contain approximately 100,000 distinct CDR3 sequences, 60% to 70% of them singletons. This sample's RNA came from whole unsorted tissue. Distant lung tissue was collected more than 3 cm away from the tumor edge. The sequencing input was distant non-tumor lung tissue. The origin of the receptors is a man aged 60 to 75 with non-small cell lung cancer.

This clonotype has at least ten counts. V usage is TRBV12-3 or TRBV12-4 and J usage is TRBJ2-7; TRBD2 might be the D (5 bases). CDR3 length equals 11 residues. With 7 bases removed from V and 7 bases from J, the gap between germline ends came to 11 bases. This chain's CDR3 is CASTEGGEQYF. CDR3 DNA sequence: TGTGCCAGCACCGAGGGTGGGGAGCAGTACTTC.

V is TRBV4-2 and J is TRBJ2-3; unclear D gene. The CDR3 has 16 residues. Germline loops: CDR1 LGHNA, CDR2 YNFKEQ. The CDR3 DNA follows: TGTACGGGCAGCCAAGGAAGCCGAGATCCGGCAGATACGCAGTATTTT. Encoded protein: CTGSQGSRDPADTQYF.

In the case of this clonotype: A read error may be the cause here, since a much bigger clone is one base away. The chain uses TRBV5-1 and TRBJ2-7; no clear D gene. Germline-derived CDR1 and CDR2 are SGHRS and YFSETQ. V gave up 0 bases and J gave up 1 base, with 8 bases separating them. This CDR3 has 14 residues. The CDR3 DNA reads TGCGCCAGCAGCTTGGTCGTAAGATCCTACGAGCAGTACTTC. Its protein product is CASSLVVRSYEQYF. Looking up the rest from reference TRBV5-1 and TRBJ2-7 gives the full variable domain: KAGVTQTPRYLIKTRGQQVTLSCSPISGHRSVSWYQQTPGQGLQFLFEYFSETQRNKGNFPGRFSGRQFSNSRSEMNVSTLELGDSALYLCASSLVVRSYEQYFGPGTRLTVT.

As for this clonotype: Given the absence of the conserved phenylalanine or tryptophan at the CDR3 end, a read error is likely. This CDR3 is CSARTSGRSYEQYL. In DNA form, the CDR3 reads TGCAGTGCTAGAACTAGCGGACGCTCCTACGAGCAGTACTTA. The chain recombines TRBV20-1 with TRBJ2-7, with TRBD2 matching over 8 bases. The CDR3 covers 14 residues. Trimming took 2 bases from V and 0 from J; bases not matched to a gene: 3. Germline assignment: CDR1 DFQATT and CDR2 SNEGSKA (reference sequence).